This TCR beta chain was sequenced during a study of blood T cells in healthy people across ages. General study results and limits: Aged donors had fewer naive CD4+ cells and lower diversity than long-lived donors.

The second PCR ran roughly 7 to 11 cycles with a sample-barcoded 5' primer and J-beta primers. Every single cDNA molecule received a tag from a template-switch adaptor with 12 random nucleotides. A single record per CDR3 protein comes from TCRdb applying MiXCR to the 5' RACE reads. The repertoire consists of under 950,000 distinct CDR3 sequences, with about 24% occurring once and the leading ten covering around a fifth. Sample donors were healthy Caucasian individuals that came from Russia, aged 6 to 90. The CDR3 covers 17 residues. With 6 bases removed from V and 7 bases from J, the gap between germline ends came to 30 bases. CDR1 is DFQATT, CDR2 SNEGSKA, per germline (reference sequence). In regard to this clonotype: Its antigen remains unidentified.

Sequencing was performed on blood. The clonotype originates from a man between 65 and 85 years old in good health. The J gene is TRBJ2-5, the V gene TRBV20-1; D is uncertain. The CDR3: CSALRLSLVYAMGTQYF. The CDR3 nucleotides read TGCAGTGCGTTGAGATTAAGCCTTGTGTACGCCATGGGGACCCAGTACTTC.